Listed here are 25 T cell receptor beta chains from one sample, sequenced in a study of T-cell memory formation after mild COVID-19. TCRdb re-called the 5' RACE reads through MiXCR, storing one row per CDR3 protein. The data contain about 340,000 distinct CDR3 sequences, approximately 16% of them singletons. Material for sequencing was PBMCs or a T cell subset sorted from them (not recorded which). The source is a man aged 18 to 35 who had mild COVID-19 (a few samples of this study predate the infection). Cell type and time point are not known.

Only a few counts were recorded for this clonotype. The V and J genes are TRBV3-1 and TRBJ1-1; unclear D gene. Trimming pared 3 bases from V and 8 bases from J, leaving 13 bases between. CDR3 length equals 13 residues. CDR1 is LGHDT, CDR2 YNNKEL, per germline (reference sequence). The CDR3 DNA sequence: TGTGCCAGCAGCCACGACCCGTTGGCGGAAGCTTTCTTT. The encoded protein is CASSHDPLAEAFF.

This sequence joins TRBV20-1 and TRBJ2-1; 9 positions match TRBD2. Germline V gives CDR1 DFQATT, CDR2 SNEGSKA (reference sequence). The CDR3 sequence is 14 residues long. With 6 bases clipped from V and 3 bases from J, the junction kept 6 bases outside the gene matches. The DNA of the CDR3 is TGCAGTGCCCCCTTAGCGGGGGACTACAATGAGCAGTTCTTC. It is translated as CSAPLAGDYNEQFF.

The rearrangement joins TRBV6-2 or TRBV6-3 to TRBJ1-5; D possibly corresponds to TRBD1 (5 bases). In germline, CDR1 is MNHEY, CDR2 SVGEGT. The V end lost 2 bases, the J end lost 2 bases, and 10 bases lay between the germline ends. The CDR3 spans 15 residues. CDR3 region: CASSYGPGGNQPQHF. The CDR3 nucleotides are TGTGCCAGCAGTTACGGCCCGGGGGGCAATCAGCCCCAGCATTTT.

The V and J genes are TRBV6-6 and TRBJ1-2, with TRBD1 matching 7 bases. This CDR3 is 14 amino acids long. Germline lookup yields CDR1 MNHNY and CDR2 SVGAGI (reference sequence). V trimming: 6 bases; J trimming: 4 bases; junction bases outside the gene matches: 8. The CDR3: CASSRGQASYGYTF. The CDR3 nucleotides read TGTGCCAGCAGCCGTGGACAGGCGAGCTATGGCTACACCTTC.

The genes are TRBV12-3 or TRBV12-4 and TRBJ2-3; no reliable D call. V lost 5 bases, J lost 5 bases, and 14 bases lay in between. The length of the CDR3 is 14 residues. CDR3 protein: CASSDRPGQDTQYF. The CDR3 nucleotides read TGTGCCAGCAGTGATCGACCTGGTCAAGATACGCAGTATTTT.

The V gene is TRBV20-1, the J gene TRBJ2-3, with D unclear. The CDR3 is 14 amino acids. Trimming cost V 5 bases and J 2 bases, with 14 bases left between them. In germline, CDR1 is DFQATT, CDR2 SNEGSKA (reference sequence). CDR3 in amino acids: CSASDPTFTDTQYF. The CDR3 region has the DNA TGCAGTGCTTCGGACCCTACGTTCACAGATACGCAGTATTTT.

V is TRBV7-9 and J is TRBJ2-1, with D perhaps TRBD1 (6 bases). The CDR3 has 11 residues. The germline V gene encodes CDR1 SEHNR and CDR2 FQNEAQ (reference sequence). Trimming left V 4 bases short and J 10 bases short, with 8 bases between. The CDR3, as DNA: TGTGCCAGCAGCTCCGGACAGGAGCAGTTCTTC. The encoded protein is CASSSGQEQFF.

J is TRBJ2-7 and V is TRBV12-3 or TRBV12-4; tentatively, D is TRBD1 (6 bases). Trimming removed 6 bases from V and 6 bases from J, with 18 bases in between. The CDR3 extends over 14 amino acids. The CDR3 protein is CASSIQGSEREQYF. The CDR3 DNA reads TGTGCCAGCAGCATACAGGGATCTGAGCGCGAGCAGTACTTC.

This clonotype was observed a few times. The genes are TRBV4-1 and TRBJ2-7; D is perhaps TRBD1 (6 bases). Trimming took off 4 bases at V and 2 bases at J, with 15 bases between the two ends. The germline V gene encodes CDR1 MGHRA and CDR2 YSYEKL. The CDR3 contains 15 residues. In DNA, the CDR3 is TGCGCCAGCAGCCCTACCCAGACAGGCCCCTACGAGCAGTACTTC. Protein: CASSPTQTGPYEQYF.

This clonotype was seen a handful of times. CDR3 amino acids: CASRRGRETQYF. The CDR3 DNA is TGTGCCAGCAGGAGGGGACGAGAGACCCAGTACTTC. This chain uses TRBV28 with TRBJ2-5; tentatively, D is TRBD1 or TRBD2 (5 bases each). CDR3 length: 12 residues. Looked up from germline, CDR1 is MDHEN and CDR2 is SYDVKM. The V end lost 6 bases, the J end lost 4 bases, and 9 bases lay between the germline ends.

CDR3 loop: CSAAAGNQPQHF. Here the CDR3 DNA reads TGCAGTGCCGCGGCGGGAAATCAGCCCCAGCATTTT. This chain connects TRBV20-1 to TRBJ1-5, with D hard to call. V was clipped by 6 bases and J by 4 bases, with 10 bases between them. Germline V CDR1 and CDR2: DFQATT, SNEGSKA (reference sequence). The CDR3 has 12 amino acids.

This clonotype was picked up a small number of times. This chain uses TRBV3-1 with TRBJ2-3; D not resolved. The CDR3 runs 14 residues. CDR1 and CDR2 from the germline V gene are LGHDT and YNNKEL (reference sequence). Trimming took 0 bases from V and 2 from J, leaving 6 bases between them. CDR3 region: CASSQDRNTDTQYF. The CDR3 DNA reads as TGTGCCAGCAGCCAAGATCGGAACACAGATACGCAGTATTTT.

The chain has TRBV4-1 and TRBJ1-1; unclear D gene. Germline lookup yields CDR1 MGHRA and CDR2 YSYEKL. V lost 5 bases to trimming and J lost 1 base, with 8 bases between them. The CDR3 loop spans 13 amino acids. The CDR3 here is CASSEPGNTEAFF. In DNA form, the CDR3 reads TGCGCCAGCAGCGAACCGGGGAACACTGAAGCTTTCTTT.

This clonotype appeared once. This chain uses TRBV5-5 with TRBJ1-3; 9 bases line up with TRBD1. V gave up 4 bases and J gave up 3 bases; unmatched junction bases: 8. CDR1 SGHKS and CDR2 YYEKEE come from the germline V gene (reference sequence). This CDR3 contains 16 residues. This CDR3 reads CASSEDTGGLGNTIYF. The DNA of the CDR3 is TGTGCCAGCAGCGAGGATACAGGGGGCCTTGGAAACACCATATATTTT.

This chain connects TRBV30 to TRBJ1-4, with D hard to call. This CDR3 is 14 amino acids long. Germline loops: CDR1 GTSNPN, CDR2 SVGIG (reference sequence). V dropped 1 base and J dropped 7 bases, with 13 bases sitting between them. CDR3 DNA sequence: TGTGCCTGGAGTGAGGGAGGGTCGAGTGAAAAACTGTTTTTT. Translated, it gives CAWSEGGSSEKLFF.

There are a few counts of this clonotype. This sequence joins TRBV29-1 and TRBJ1-2; the D gene is possibly TRBD1 (5 bases). Trimming removed 4 bases from V and 8 bases from J, with 14 bases in between. This CDR3 has 12 residues. Germline V gene sequence: CDR1 SQVTM, CDR2 ANQGSEA. DNA of the CDR3: TGCAGCGTTGCAAGGACAACGGGCGGCTACACCTTC. It specifies CSVARTTGGYTF. The whole variable domain, filled in from reference TRBV29-1 and TRBJ1-2, reads SAVISQKPSRDICQRGTSLTIQCQVDSQVTMMFWYRQQPGQSLTLIATANQGSEATYESGFVIDKFPISRPNLTFSTLTVSNMSPEDSSIYLCSVARTTGGYTFGSGTRLTVV.

The chain joins TRBV20-1 to TRBJ2-7; D is uncertain. This CDR3 comprises 14 residues. Germline V gene lookup returns CDR1 DFQATT and CDR2 SNEGSKA (reference sequence). Trimming took 4 bases from V and 1 from J, leaving 14 bases between them. CDR3 DNA: TGCAGTGCTAAGGCACAGCTGGGGTCCTACGAGCAGTACTTC. Its protein is CSAKAQLGSYEQYF.

This clonotype has more than one count but fewer than ten. This chain joins TRBV5-1 and TRBJ2-1; TRBD2 matches at 10 bases. CDR3 length: 15 amino acids. Germline CDR1 and CDR2: SGHRS and YFSETQ. The junction had 7 bases not matched to a gene; V was cut back by 3 bases and J by 7 bases. The CDR3 bases are TGCGCCAGCAGCTGGCAAGCGGGGGGGCTTAATGAGCAGTTCTTC. Translation: CASSWQAGGLNEQFF.

This clonotype has more than one count but fewer than ten. The chain joins TRBV5-1 to TRBJ2-3; D may be TRBD1 or TRBD2 (5 bases each). The germline CDR1 and CDR2 sequences are SGHRS and YFSETQ. This CDR3 has 16 residues. Trimming shortened V by 4 bases and J by 0 bases, and 15 bases separated the two germline ends. CDR3 sequence (DNA): TGCGCCAGCAGCGCCGGGACGGATAGCAGCACAGATACGCAGTATTTT. It codes for CASSAGTDSSTDTQYF.

The chain joins TRBV4-1 to TRBJ1-5; D may be TRBD1 (5 bases). The CDR3 runs to 14 residues. Between the trimmed V and J ends, which lost 3 bases and 4 bases, there was a span of 10 bases. The germline CDR1 and CDR2 sequences are MGHRA and YSYEKL. The CDR3: CASSHTGLNQPQHF. Here the CDR3 DNA reads TGCGCCAGCAGCCATACAGGCCTAAATCAGCCCCAGCATTTT.

The chain joins TRBV14 to TRBJ2-3; TRBD2 matches at 7 bases. The CDR3 totals 15 residues. From germline, CDR1 is SGHDN and CDR2 FVKESK. V lost 4 bases, J lost 4 bases, and 8 bases stayed unmatched. The CDR3: CASSRTRGVADTQYF. CDR3 sequence (DNA): TGTGCCAGCAGCCGGACTCGGGGGGTCGCAGATACGCAGTATTTT.

This clonotype has more than one count but fewer than ten. This chain uses TRBV25-1 with TRBJ2-7, with 9 positions matching TRBD1. This CDR3 spans 15 amino acids. Germline V CDR1 and CDR2: MGHDK, SYGVNS. After removal of 4 bases from V and 3 bases from J, the junction contained 7 bases not matched to a gene. This CDR3 reads CASSVEGQGDYEQYF. The CDR3 DNA is TGTGCCAGCAGTGTAGAGGGACAGGGCGACTACGAGCAGTACTTC.

The sample holds a few counts of this clonotype. This chain connects TRBV5-8 to TRBJ2-7; no reliable D call. Trimming removed 0 bases at V and 2 bases at J, with 6 bases between. CDR3 length: 13 amino acids. CDR1 and CDR2 from the germline V gene are SGHTS and YDEGEE. Here the CDR3 reads CASSLVSPYEQYF. As DNA, the CDR3 is TGTGCCAGCAGCTTGGTCAGCCCCTACGAGCAGTACTTC.

This clonotype was seen a single time. The chain carries TRBV12-3 or TRBV12-4 and TRBJ2-2; TRBD2 aligns across 10 bases. J lost 6 bases, V lost 3 bases, and 4 bases had no gene match. The CDR3 is 15 residues long. Here the CDR3 reads CASSFKRGGPGELFF. DNA of the CDR3: TGTGCCAGCAGTTTCAAGCGGGGGGGCCCCGGGGAGCTGTTTTTT.

This clonotype was observed a few times. The chain couples TRBV7-2 to TRBJ2-1; TRBD1 agrees at 11 bases. The V and J ends lost 3 bases and 3 bases, in that order; junction bases with no gene match: 4. The germline V gene encodes CDR1 SGHTA and CDR2 FQGNSA. This CDR3 region has 16 residues. The CDR3 nucleotides are TGTGCCAGCAGCTTTTCCGGGACAGGGGGCTACAATGAGCAGTTCTTC. It encodes CASSFSGTGGYNEQFF.